This is a list of T cell receptor beta chains from one sample in a study of cytomegalovirus exposure and HLA in healthy donors. The data were produced by immunoSEQ multiplex PCR, yet TCRdb's version contains in-frame clones alone and is incomplete. The table lists 180,000 or so clones, roughly three quarters of them singletons, with 2% to 3% in the top ten. Sequencing was performed on PBMCs. The source of these receptors is a woman younger than 45 in good health and CMV-seropositive. The CDR3 runs from the conserved cysteine through the conserved F or W. D genes are given only for firm matches. The size of a clone is reported for some rows only, either as once, few or many, or as a class for expanded clones.

clone size	J gene	V gene	D gene	CDR3 DNA	CDR3 protein
few	TRBJ1-2	TRBV28	NA	TGTGCCAGCAAAGGGGGGACTAGCTATGGCTACACCTTC	CASKGGTSYGYTF
few	TRBJ2-1	TRBV5-1	TRBD2	TGCGCCAGCTTCCCCGCGGGGGTCTCCTACAATGAGCAGTTCTTC	CASFPAGVSYNEQFF
NA	TRBJ2-3	TRBV7-2	TRBD2	TGTGCCAGCAGCTTAGTAGGCGGGGGTGGGACAGATACGCAGTATTTT	CASSLVGGGGTDTQYF
NA	TRBJ2-7	TRBV7-6	TRBD1	TGTGCCAGCAGCTTAGCGACAGGGCGCGAGCAGTACTTC	CASSLATGREQYF
NA	TRBJ2-2	TRBV9	NA	TGTGCCAGCAGCGTTCGGGACTCCGCCACCGGGGAGCTGTTTTTT	CASSVRDSATGELFF
NA	TRBJ2-3	TRBV4-3	TRBD2	TGCGCCAGCAGCCAAGGGATCGGTGCGGGAGGCACAGATACGCAGTATTTT	CASSQGIGAGGTDTQYF
NA	TRBJ1-5	TRBV7-2	TRBD1	TGTGCCAGCAGCCAGGGACAGGGGAATAGCAATCAGCCCCAGCATTTT	CASSQGQGNSNQPQHF
NA	TRBJ1-2	TRBV28	NA	TGTGCCAGCAGTAACCCTGGGGCCCAAGGCTATGGCTACACCTTC	CASSNPGAQGYGYTF
once	TRBJ2-1	TRBV5-4	TRBD2	TGTGCCGGCAGGCTAGCGGGGGGTTCGTACAATGAGCAGTTCTTC	CAGRLAGGSYNEQFF
NA	TRBJ2-5	TRBV28	NA	TGTGCCAGCAGTTTGGCAGGGATCGAGACCCAGTACTTC	CASSLAGIETQYF
once	TRBJ2-1	TRBV5-8	TRBD1	TGTGCCAGCAGCGGGACAGGACCCTACAATGAGCAGTTCTTC	CASSGTGPYNEQFF
NA	TRBJ1-5	TRBV19	NA	TGTGCCAGTAGTATAGGGGTTCTGGCGGGGGATGGGAGCAATCAGCCCCAGCATTTT	CASSIGVLAGDGSNQPQHF
NA	TRBJ2-7	TRBV5-4	TRBD2	TGTGCCAGCAGCCCCTGGACTAGCGGGGGCGAGCAGTACTTC	CASSPWTSGGEQYF
NA	TRBJ2-2	TRBV27	NA	TGTGCCAGCAGTTTATTGGAGGCCGGGGAGCTGTTTTTT	CASSLLEAGELFF
NA	TRBJ2-1	TRBV10-2	TRBD1	TGCGCCAGCAGTGACAGGGGGCTAAGCTCCTACAATGAGCAGTTCTTC	CASSDRGLSSYNEQFF